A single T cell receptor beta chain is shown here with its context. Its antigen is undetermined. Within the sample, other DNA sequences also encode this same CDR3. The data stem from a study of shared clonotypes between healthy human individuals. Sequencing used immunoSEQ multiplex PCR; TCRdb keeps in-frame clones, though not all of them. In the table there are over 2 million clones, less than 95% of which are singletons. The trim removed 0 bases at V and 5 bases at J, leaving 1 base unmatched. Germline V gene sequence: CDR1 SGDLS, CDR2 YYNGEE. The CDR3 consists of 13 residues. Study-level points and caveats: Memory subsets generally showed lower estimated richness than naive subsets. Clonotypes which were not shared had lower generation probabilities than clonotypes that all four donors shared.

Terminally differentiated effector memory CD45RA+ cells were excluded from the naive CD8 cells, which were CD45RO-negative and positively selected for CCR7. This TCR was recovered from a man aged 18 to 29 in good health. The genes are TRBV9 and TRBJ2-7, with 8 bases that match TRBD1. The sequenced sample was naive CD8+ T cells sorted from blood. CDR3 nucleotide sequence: TGTGCCAGCAGCGTAGCAGGGGGCCACGAGCAGTACTTC. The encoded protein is CASSVAGGHEQYF.